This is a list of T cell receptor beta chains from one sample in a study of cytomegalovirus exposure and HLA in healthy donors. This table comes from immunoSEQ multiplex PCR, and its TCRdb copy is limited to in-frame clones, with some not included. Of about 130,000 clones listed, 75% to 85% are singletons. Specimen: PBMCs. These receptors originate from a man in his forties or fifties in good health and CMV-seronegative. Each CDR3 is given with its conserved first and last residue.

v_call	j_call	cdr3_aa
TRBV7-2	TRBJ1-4	CASGYRQGAEKLFF
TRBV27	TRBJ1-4	CASSAGQGAEEKLFF
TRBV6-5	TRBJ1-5	CASSYHDLYSNQPQHF
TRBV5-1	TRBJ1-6	CASSSLSLNSPLHF
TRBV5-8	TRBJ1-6	CASSRRQGLPNSPLHF
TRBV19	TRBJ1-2	CASSYTGTGGYTF
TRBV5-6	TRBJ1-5	CASGDSGGFQPQHF
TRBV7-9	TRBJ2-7	CASSPTSGGTSYEQYF
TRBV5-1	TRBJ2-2	CASSPGLAGGGTGELFF
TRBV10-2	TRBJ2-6	CASSDSGPLSGANVLTF
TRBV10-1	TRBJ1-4	CASSEEGVPPNEKLFF
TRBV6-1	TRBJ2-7	CASRLAGGPYEQYF
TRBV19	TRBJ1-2	CASTRTWQGLYGYTF
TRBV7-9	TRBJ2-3	CASSFNKGQGVGDTQYF
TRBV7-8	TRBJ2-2	CASSLSFGYTGELFF
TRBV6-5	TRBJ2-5	CASSYAGGQETQYF
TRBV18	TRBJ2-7	CASTTGLLSYEQYF
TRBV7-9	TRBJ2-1	CASSPGLAGGTYNEQFF
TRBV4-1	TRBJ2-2	CASSQAVGSGELFF
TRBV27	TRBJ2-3	CASSPTGEDTQYF
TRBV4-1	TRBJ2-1	CASSQGGAFGGNEQFF
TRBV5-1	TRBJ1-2	CASSWGTGLSGGYTF
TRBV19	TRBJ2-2	CASSWAVLLPGELFF
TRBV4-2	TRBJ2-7	CASSQAGGGAYEQYF
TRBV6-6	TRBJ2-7	CASSHPWGGNEQYF
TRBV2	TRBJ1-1	CASSEPPGQGAANTEAFF
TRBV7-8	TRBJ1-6	CASSGYRGGSPLHF
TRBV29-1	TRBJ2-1	CSVDRGREQFF
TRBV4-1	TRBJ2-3	CASSPVGQGADTQYF
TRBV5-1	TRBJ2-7	CASSLIQGRSYEQYF
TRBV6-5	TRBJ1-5	CASSYAQGGNQPQHF
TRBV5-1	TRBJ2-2	CASSLMTGYGTGELFF
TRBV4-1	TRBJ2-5	CASSQVPSGGARETQYF
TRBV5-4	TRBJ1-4	CASSSQGATNEKLFF
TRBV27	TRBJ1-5	CATSNGGTQHF
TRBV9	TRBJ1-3	CASSGDWSSSSGNTIYF
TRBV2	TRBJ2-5	CASSGRGPQETQYF
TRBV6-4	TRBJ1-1	CASSDFQGLGSALFF
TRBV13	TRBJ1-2	CASSDSGVGQNYDYTF
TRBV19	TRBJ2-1	CASNRQDNEQFF